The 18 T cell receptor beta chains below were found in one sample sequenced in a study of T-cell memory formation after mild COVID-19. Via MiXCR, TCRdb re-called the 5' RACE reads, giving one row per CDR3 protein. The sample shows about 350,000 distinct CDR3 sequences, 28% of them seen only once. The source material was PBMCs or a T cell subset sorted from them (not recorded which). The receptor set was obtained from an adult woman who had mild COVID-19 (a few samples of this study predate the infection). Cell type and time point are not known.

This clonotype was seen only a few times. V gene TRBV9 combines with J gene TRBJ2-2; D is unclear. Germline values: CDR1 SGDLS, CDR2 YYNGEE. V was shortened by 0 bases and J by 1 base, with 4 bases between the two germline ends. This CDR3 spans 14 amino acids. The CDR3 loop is CASSVEGNTGELFF. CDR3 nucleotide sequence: TGTGCCAGCAGCGTAGAGGGGAACACCGGGGAGCTGTTTTTT.

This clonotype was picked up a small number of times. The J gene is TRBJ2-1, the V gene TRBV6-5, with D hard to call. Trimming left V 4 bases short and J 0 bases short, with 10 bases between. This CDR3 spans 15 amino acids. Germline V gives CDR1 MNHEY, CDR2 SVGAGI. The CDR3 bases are TGTGCCAGCAGTTTCCAAGAAAGCTCCTACAATGAGCAGTTCTTC. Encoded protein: CASSFQESSYNEQFF.

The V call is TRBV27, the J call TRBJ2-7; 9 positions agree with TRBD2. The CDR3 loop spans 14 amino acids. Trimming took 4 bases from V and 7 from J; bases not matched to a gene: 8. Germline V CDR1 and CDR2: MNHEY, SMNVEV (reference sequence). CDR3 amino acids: CASSYRGRGDEQYF. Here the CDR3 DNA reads TGTGCCAGCAGTTACCGCGGGAGGGGGGATGAGCAGTACTTC.

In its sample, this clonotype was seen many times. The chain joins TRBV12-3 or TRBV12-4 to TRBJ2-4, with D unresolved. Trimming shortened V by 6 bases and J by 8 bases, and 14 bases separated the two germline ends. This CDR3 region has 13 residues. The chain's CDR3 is CASRGDTLDIQYF. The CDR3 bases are TGTGCCAGCAGAGGAGACACCCTAGACATTCAGTACTTC.

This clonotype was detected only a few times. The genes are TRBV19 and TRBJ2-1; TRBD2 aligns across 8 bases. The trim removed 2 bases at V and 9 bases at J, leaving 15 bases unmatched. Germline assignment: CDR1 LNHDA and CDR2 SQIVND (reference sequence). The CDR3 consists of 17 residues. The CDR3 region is CASSIWVAGRRQGEQFF. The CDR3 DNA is TGTGCCAGTAGTATATGGGTAGCGGGGCGGCGGCAGGGTGAGCAGTTCTTC.

CDR3 in amino acids: CARQGHHSGANVLTF. CDR3 nucleotide sequence: TGCGCCAGGCAGGGACATCACTCTGGGGCCAACGTCCTGACTTTC. This chain connects TRBV23-1 to TRBJ2-6; a possible D gene is TRBD1 (6 bases). TRBV23-1 is reported as an ORF; its role is uncertain. This CDR3 region has 15 residues. Deletions cut 9 bases from V and 0 bases from J, with 12 bases between.

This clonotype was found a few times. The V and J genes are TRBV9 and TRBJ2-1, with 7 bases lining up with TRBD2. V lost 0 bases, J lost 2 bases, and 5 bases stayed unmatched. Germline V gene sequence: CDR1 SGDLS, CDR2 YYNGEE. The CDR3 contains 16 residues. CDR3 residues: CASSVEGSGAYNEQFF. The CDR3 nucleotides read TGTGCCAGCAGCGTAGAAGGGAGCGGGGCCTACAATGAGCAGTTCTTC.

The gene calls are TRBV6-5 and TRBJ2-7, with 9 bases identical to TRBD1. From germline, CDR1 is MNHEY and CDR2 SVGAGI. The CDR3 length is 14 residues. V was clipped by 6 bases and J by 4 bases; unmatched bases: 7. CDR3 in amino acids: CASRPPGQGYEQYF. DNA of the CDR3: TGTGCCAGCAGACCCCCGGGACAGGGTTACGAGCAGTACTTC.

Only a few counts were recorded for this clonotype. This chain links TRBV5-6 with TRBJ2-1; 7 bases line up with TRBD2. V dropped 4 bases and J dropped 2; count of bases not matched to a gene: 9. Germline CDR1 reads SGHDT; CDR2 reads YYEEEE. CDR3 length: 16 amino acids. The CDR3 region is CASSALAESAYNEQFF. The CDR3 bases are TGTGCCAGCAGCGCTCTAGCGGAGAGCGCCTACAATGAGCAGTTCTTC.

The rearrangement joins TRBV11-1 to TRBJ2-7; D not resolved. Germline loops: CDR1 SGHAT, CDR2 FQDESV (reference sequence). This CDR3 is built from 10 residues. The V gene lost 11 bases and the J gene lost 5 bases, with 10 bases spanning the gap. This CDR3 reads CAGLRNEQYF. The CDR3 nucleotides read TGTGCCGGGCTCAGGAACGAGCAGTACTTC.

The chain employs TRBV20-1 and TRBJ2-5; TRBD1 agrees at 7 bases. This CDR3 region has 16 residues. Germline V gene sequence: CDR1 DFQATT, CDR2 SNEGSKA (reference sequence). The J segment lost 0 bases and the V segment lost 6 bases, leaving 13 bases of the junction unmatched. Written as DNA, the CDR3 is TGCAGTGCGCCCGCCATGGAAGGGGGCAACCAAGAGACCCAGTACTTC. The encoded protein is CSAPAMEGGNQETQYF.

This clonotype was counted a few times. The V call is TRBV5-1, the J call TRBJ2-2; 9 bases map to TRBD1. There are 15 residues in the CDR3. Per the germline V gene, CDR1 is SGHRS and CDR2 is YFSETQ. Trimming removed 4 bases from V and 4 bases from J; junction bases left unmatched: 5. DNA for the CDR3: TGCGCCAGCAGCGCGGGACAGGGTGGCACCGGGGAGCTGTTTTTT. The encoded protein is CASSAGQGGTGELFF.

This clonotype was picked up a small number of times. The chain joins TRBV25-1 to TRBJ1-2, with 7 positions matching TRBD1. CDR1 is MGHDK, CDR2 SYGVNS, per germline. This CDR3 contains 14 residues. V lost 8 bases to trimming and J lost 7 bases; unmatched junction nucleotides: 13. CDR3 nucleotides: TGTGCCAGCTCGACAGGGCGGGTTGTGGGTGGCTACACCTTC. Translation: CASSTGRVVGGYTF.

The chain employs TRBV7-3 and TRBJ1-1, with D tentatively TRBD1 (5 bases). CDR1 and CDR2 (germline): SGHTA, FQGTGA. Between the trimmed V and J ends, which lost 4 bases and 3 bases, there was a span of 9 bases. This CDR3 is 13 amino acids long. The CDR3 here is CASSYSGDTEAFF. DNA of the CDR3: TGTGCCAGCAGCTATTCGGGGGACACTGAAGCTTTCTTT.

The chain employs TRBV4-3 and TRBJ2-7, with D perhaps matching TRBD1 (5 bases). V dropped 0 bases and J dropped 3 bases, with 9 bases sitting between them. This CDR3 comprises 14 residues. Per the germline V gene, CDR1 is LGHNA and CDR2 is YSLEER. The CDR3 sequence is CASSQDRGHYEQYF. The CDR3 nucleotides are TGCGCCAGCAGCCAAGATAGGGGCCACTACGAGCAGTACTTC.

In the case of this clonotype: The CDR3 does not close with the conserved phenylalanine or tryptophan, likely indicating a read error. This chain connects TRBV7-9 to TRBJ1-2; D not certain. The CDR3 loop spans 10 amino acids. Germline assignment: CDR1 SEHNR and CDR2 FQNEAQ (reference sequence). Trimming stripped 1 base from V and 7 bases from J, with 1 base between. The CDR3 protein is CASSLGGYTY. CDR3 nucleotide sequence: TGTGCCAGCAGCTTAGGTGGCTACACCTAC.

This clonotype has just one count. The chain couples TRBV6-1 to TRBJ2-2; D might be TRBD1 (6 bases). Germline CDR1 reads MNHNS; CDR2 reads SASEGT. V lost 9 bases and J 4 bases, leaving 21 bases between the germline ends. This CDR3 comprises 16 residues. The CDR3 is CASKAGVTFVTGELFF. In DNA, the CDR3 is TGTGCCAGTAAAGCAGGGGTCACCTTTGTCACCGGGGAGCTGTTTTTT.

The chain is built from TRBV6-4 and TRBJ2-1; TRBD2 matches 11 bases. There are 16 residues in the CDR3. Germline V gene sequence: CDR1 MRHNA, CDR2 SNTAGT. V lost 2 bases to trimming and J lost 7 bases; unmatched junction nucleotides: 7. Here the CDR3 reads CASSDLNSGGANEQFF. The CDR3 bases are TGTGCCAGCAGTGACCTCAATAGCGGGGGGGCAAATGAGCAGTTCTTC.